These T cell receptor beta chains were read from a single sample in a study of CXCR4 blockade with PD-1 therapy in pancreatic cancer. Libraries were prepared by immunoSEQ multiplex PCR; TCRdb keeps only in-frame clonotypes and omits some of them. The table includes over 4,500 clones, more than 45% detected once. The sequenced sample consisted of tumor tissue. Every receptor here comes from a human donor with pancreatic ductal adenocarcinoma. CDR3s include the opening cysteine and the closing phenylalanine or tryptophan. A D gene is named only where the DNA matches it firmly. Not all rows give a size; the values are once, few, many and, for expanded clones, a class.

clone size: -
D gene: -
V gene: TRBV30
J gene: TRBJ2-2
CDR3 DNA: TGTGCCTGGCGGCCGGGGGTTGTCGCGGAATCCGGGGAGCTGTTTTTT
CDR3 protein: CAWRPGVVAESGELFF

clone size: -
D gene: -
V gene: TRBV1
J gene: TRBJ1-2
CDR3 DNA: TGCGCCAGCAGCCAAGAAGGGGGCTATGGCTACACCTTC
CDR3 protein: CASSQEGGYGYTF

clone size: few
D gene: TRBD2
V gene: TRBV30
J gene: TRBJ2-3
CDR3 DNA: TGTGCCTGGAGTGGTTTTCTAGCGGGGGTAGATACGCAGTATTTT
CDR3 protein: CAWSGFLAGVDTQYF

clone size: -
D gene: -
V gene: TRBV6-8
J gene: TRBJ2-4
CDR3 DNA: TGTGCCAGCAAGGGACTCTCGAACATTCAGTACTTC
CDR3 protein: CASKGLSNIQYF

clone size: large
D gene: -
V gene: TRBV6-8
J gene: TRBJ1-2
CDR3 DNA: TGTGCCAGCAGCCCCTCAACAGGAACGTCTTATGGCTACACCTTC
CDR3 protein: CASSPSTGTSYGYTF

clone size: -
D gene: -
V gene: TRBV19
J gene: TRBJ1-3
CDR3 DNA: TGTGCCAGTAGGACAGCTCCGAGCTCTGGAAACACCATATATTTT
CDR3 protein: CASRTAPSSGNTIYF

clone size: -
D gene: -
V gene: TRBV30
J gene: TRBJ2-3
CDR3 DNA: TGTGCCTGGAGTAACGGGGGTAGTACAGATACGCAGTATTTT
CDR3 protein: CAWSNGGSTDTQYF

clone size: -
D gene: -
V gene: TRBV28
J gene: TRBJ1-2
CDR3 DNA: TGTGCCAGCAGTCAGATGGGGTATGGCTACACCTTC
CDR3 protein: CASSQMGYGYTF

clone size: -
D gene: -
V gene: TRBV29-1
J gene: TRBJ2-1
CDR3 DNA: TGCAGCGTTGACCCGACTAGGTACAATGAGCAGTTCTTC
CDR3 protein: CSVDPTRYNEQFF

clone size: few
D gene: TRBD2
V gene: TRBV11-3
J gene: TRBJ2-1
CDR3 DNA: TGTGCCAGCAGCCCTACGTTAGCGGGAGGGCCAAATGAGCAGTTCTTC
CDR3 protein: CASSPTLAGGPNEQFF

clone size: -
D gene: TRBD2
V gene: TRBV15
J gene: TRBJ2-2
CDR3 DNA: TGTGCCACCAGCAGAGATGAGCGGTCTAGCGGGAGGATCAGGGTCCGGGAGCTGTTTTTT
CDR3 protein: CATSRDERSSGRIRVRELFF

clone size: few
D gene: TRBD1
V gene: TRBV6-8
J gene: TRBJ2-7
CDR3 DNA: TGTGCCAGCAGTCAGCTCCCGGTTGTCCCGGGACAGGGATCCTACGAGCAGTACTTC
CDR3 protein: CASSQLPVVPGQGSYEQYF

clone size: -
D gene: TRBD2
V gene: TRBV29-1
J gene: TRBJ2-5
CDR3 DNA: TGCAGCGTTGGGTTTCGTGCTAGCGGTGGGGGGACCCAGTACTTC
CDR3 protein: CSVGFRASGGGTQYF

clone size: -
D gene: TRBD1
V gene: TRBV28
J gene: TRBJ1-2
CDR3 DNA: TGTGCCAGCAGTTTACCAGGGACAGGGGGCGCCGATGGCTACACCTTC
CDR3 protein: CASSLPGTGGADGYTF

clone size: -
D gene: -
V gene: TRBV7-6
J gene: TRBJ2-7
CDR3 DNA: TGTGCCAGCAGCAGAGGGAGACCCCCAGAGGACGAGCAGTACTTC
CDR3 protein: CASSRGRPPEDEQYF

clone size: -
D gene: -
V gene: TRBV28
J gene: TRBJ2-5
CDR3 DNA: TGTGCCAGCACTCTAGGGCGTCAAGAGACCCAGTACTTC
CDR3 protein: CASTLGRQETQYF

clone size: few
D gene: TRBD2
V gene: TRBV9
J gene: TRBJ2-3
CDR3 DNA: TGTGCCAGCAGTGACAGGAATTTAGCGGGAGTGGCAGATACGCAGTATTTT
CDR3 protein: CASSDRNLAGVADTQYF

clone size: -
D gene: TRBD2
V gene: TRBV30
J gene: TRBJ2-4
CDR3 DNA: TGTGCCTGGAGTGCCCCCCAAGCGGGAGTCAAAAACATTCAGTACTTC
CDR3 protein: CAWSAPQAGVKNIQYF

clone size: -
D gene: -
V gene: TRBV30
J gene: TRBJ1-2
CDR3 DNA: TGTGCCTGGAGTTCTACAGGGATCCATGGCTACACCTTC
CDR3 protein: CAWSSTGIHGYTF

clone size: -
D gene: TRBD1
V gene: TRBV28
J gene: TRBJ1-2
CDR3 DNA: TGTGCCAGCAGTCCACAGGGGTGGTATGGCTACACCTTC
CDR3 protein: CASSPQGWYGYTF

clone size: medium-sized
D gene: TRBD2
V gene: TRBV9
J gene: TRBJ2-1
CDR3 DNA: TGTGCCAGCAGCGTAGATACGGGAGGAACGGGGAATGAGCAGTTCTTC
CDR3 protein: CASSVDTGGTGNEQFF

clone size: once
D gene: TRBD2
V gene: TRBV19
J gene: TRBJ2-2
CDR3 DNA: TGTGCCAGTAGTGGGAGGGGACTGACGAACACCGGGGAGCTGTTTTTT
CDR3 protein: CASSGRGLTNTGELFF

clone size: once
D gene: -
V gene: TRBV6-8
J gene: TRBJ1-2
CDR3 DNA: TGTGCCAGCAAGACAGCTTCTAACTATGGCTACACCTTC
CDR3 protein: CASKTASNYGYTF

clone size: few
D gene: -
V gene: TRBV11-3
J gene: TRBJ2-5
CDR3 DNA: TGTGCCAGCAGCTTATCGGGCAGGGTGGAGGAGACCCAGTACTTC
CDR3 protein: CASSLSGRVEETQYF

clone size: -
D gene: -
V gene: TRBV29-1
J gene: TRBJ2-1
CDR3 DNA: TGCAGCGTTTTAAAGGGTGCGGGGCTAGCGTTCGATGAGCAGTTCTTC
CDR3 protein: CSVLKGAGLAFDEQFF

clone size: -
D gene: TRBD1
V gene: TRBV9
J gene: TRBJ1-1
CDR3 DNA: TGTGCCAGCCACACATTCCAGGGGGCGCGGGCTGAAGCTTTCTTT
CDR3 protein: CASHTFQGARAEAFF

clone size: medium-sized
D gene: -
V gene: TRBV9
J gene: TRBJ2-3
CDR3 DNA: TGTGCCAGCAGCTTCGGGGGGACAGTAGATACGCAGTATTTT
CDR3 protein: CASSFGGTVDTQYF